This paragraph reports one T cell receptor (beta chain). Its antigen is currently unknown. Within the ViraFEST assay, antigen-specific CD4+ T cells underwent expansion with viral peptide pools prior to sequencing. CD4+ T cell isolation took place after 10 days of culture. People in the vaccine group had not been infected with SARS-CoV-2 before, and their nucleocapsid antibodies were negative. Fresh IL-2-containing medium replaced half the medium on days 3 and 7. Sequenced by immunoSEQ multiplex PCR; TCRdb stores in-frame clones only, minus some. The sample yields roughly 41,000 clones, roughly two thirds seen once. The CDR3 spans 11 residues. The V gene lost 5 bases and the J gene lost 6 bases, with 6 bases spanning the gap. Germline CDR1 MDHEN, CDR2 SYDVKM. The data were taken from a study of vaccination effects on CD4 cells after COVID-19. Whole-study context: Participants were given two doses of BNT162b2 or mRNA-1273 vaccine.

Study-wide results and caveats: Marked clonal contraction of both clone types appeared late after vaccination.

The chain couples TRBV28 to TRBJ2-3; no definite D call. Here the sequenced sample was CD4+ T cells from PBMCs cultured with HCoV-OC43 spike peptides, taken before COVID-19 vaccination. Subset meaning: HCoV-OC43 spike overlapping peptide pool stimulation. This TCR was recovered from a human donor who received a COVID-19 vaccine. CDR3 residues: CASSVTDTQYF. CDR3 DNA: TGTGCCAGCAGTGTAACCGATACGCAGTATTTT.